This T cell receptor (beta chain) came from a study of PD-1 blockade in classical Hodgkin lymphoma. Study-wide results and limits: Diminished baseline TCR diversity has been reported in newly diagnosed patients relative to healthy donors. No one has yet defined what causes the repertoire differences, which may be disease activity or prior therapy.

Clones were read by immunoSEQ multiplex PCR, and TCRdb kept only the in-frame ones, dropping some. The sample comprises about 30,000 clones, about 89% of which are singletons, and about 3.8% rests with the top ten. Details on this clone: The antigen remains unidentified.

The time point was: newly diagnosed, previously untreated cHL patient sample. What served as comparison were PBMCs in newly diagnosed, untreated classical Hodgkin lymphoma. After removal of 4 bases from V and 8 bases from J, the junction contained 9 bases not matched to a gene. CDR3 length equals 15 residues. Germline assignment: CDR1 SGHRS and CDR2 YFSETQ. V is TRBV5-1 and J is TRBJ2-1, with 10 bases that match TRBD2. The specimen was peripheral blood mononuclear cells (PBMCs). This receptor was obtained from a human donor with classical Hodgkin lymphoma. The chain's CDR3 is CASSPTPGTSDEQFF. The CDR3 DNA sequence: TGCGCCAGCAGCCCCACTCCTGGGACTAGCGATGAGCAGTTCTTC. Together with reference TRBV5-1 and TRBJ2-1, the CDR3 gives the full variable domain: KAGVTQTPRYLIKTRGQQVTLSCSPISGHRSVSWYQQTPGQGLQFLFEYFSETQRNKGNFPGRFSGRQFSNSRSEMNVSTLELGDSALYLCASSPTPGTSDEQFFGPGTRLTVL.